This T cell receptor beta chain appears in the sequencing data of a study of cytomegalovirus exposure and HLA in healthy donors. The study, taken as a whole, reports: When a later analysis was performed, an Asian-associated ancestry cluster reportedly had fewer N-insertions than the approximately 690-donor mean. Common viral pathogens (according to a later analysis) appeared linked to several of the most significant clusters. In all likelihood, a cluster of highly shared sequence variants was a sequencing artifact.

Regarding this clone: What it binds is not known.

This PCR relied on a set of 60 Vbeta primers and 13 Jbeta primers. Here immunoSEQ multiplex PCR was the method, and the copy in TCRdb shows in-frame clones only, minus some. The top ten hold 0.75% to 0.95% of the sample, which has about 160,000 clones, approximately 90% seen once. The germline V gene encodes CDR1 SGHRS and CDR2 YFSETQ. The CDR3 is made up of 15 amino acids. V was cut by 0 bases and J by 5 bases, with 11 bases left in between. Sequencing was done on a sample of PBMCs. This rearrangement joins TRBV5-1 to TRBJ1-4, with D unclear. This clonotype originated in a woman aged 25-40 years in good health and CMV-seronegative. CDR3 sequence reads: CASSLVPESNEKLFF. The DNA of the CDR3 is TGCGCCAGCAGCTTGGTCCCCGAGAGCAATGAAAAACTGTTTTTT.